One and the same sample provided the 22 T cell receptor beta chains below, sequenced in a study of T cells in women clearing cervical HPV infection. Only in-frame clones appear in the TCRdb table, and some are missing; sequencing was by immunoSEQ multiplex PCR. In all, the sample yields about 20,000 clones. The specimen sequenced was blood buffy coat. The origin of the receptors is a woman between 18 and 70 years old with a cervical HPV16 infection that either progressed to CIN3+ or cleared (not recorded which).

Points on this clone: The missing CDR3 end, 3 residues past where the read stops, is filled in from the germline J gene. The gene calls are TRBV30 and TRBJ2-2; maybe TRBD1 (6 bases). V was trimmed by 3 bases and J by 7 bases, leaving 18 bases between them. Germline V gene lookup returns CDR1 GTSNPN and CDR2 SVGIG (reference sequence). This CDR3 comprises 15 residues. The covered CDR3 bases are TGTGCCTGGAGGGAATTCAGGGGCCAAGGCGGGGAG. Encoded protein: CAWREFRGQGGE. The entire CDR3 protein reads CAWREFRGQGGELFF.

Of note for this clone: The DNA ends 3 residues before the CDR3 does, and the rest of the CDR3 is filled in from the germline J gene. This chain connects TRBV20-1 to TRBJ1-4, with D maybe TRBD1 (5 bases). Between the trimmed V and J ends, which lost 1 base and 4 bases, there was a span of 13 bases. Germline V gene data show CDR1 as DFQATT and CDR2 as SNEGSKA (reference sequence). This CDR3 contains 15 residues. The DNA read from the CDR3 is TGCAGTGCTAGAGCCGGGGGGGGAATTAATGAAAAA. It specifies CSARAGGGINEK. The complete CDR3 sequence is CSARAGGGINEKLFF.

As to this clone: The read falls 3 residues short of the CDR3 end, and the missing part is taken from the germline J gene. The rearrangement joins TRBV30 to TRBJ2-1; D is ambiguous. V was cut by 4 bases and J by 7 bases, with 20 bases left in between. The germline V gene encodes CDR1 GTSNPN and CDR2 SVGIG (reference sequence). The CDR3 extends over 15 amino acids. CDR3 bases read: TGTGCCTGGACCAATACTATCCCGATCGGAAATGAG. Its protein is CAWTNTIPIGNE. The entire CDR3 protein is CAWTNTIPIGNEQFF.

Comments on this clone: The read ends 3 residues before the CDR3 terminus; that terminus is restored from the germline J gene. J is TRBJ1-1 and V is TRBV30, with D possibly TRBD1 on 5 matching bases. From germline, CDR1 is GTSNPN and CDR2 SVGIG (reference sequence). The CDR3 covers 14 residues. The germline V and J ends were trimmed by 8 bases and 1 base, with 17 bases remaining between them. The CDR3 here is CAGRWAGRNTEAFF. The covered CDR3 bases are TGTGCCGGACGATGGGCAGGGAGGAACACTGAA.

The CDR3: CSARDRGGGIQETQYF. Partial CDR3 DNA: TGCAGTGCTAGAGATCGGGGGGGAGGGATCCAAGAGACC. The J gene is TRBJ2-5, the V gene TRBV20-1, with 8 bases matching TRBD2. The sequenced fragment ends 3 residues before the CDR3 boundary, so the rest is inferred from the germline J gene. The junction had 7 bases not matched to a gene; V was cut back by 0 bases and J by 1 base. CDR3 length: 16 amino acids. CDR1 is DFQATT, CDR2 SNEGSKA, per germline (reference sequence).

On this clone itself: The read stops 3 residues short of the end of the CDR3; the missing end is completed from the germline J gene. The gene calls are TRBV5-1 and TRBJ1-1; perhaps TRBD1 as D (6 bases). V lost 2 bases and J 6 bases, leaving 14 bases between the germline ends. Per germline, CDR1 SGHRS and CDR2 YFSETQ. The CDR3 sequence is 14 residues long. CDR3 amino acids: CASSFIPGEAEAFF. CDR3 bases read: TGCGCCAGCAGCTTTATTCCAGGGGAAGCTGAA.

Comments on this clone: The read halts 3 residues ahead of the CDR3 end, with the missing end drawn from the germline J gene. This sequence joins TRBV7-6 and TRBJ1-1; D gene ambiguous. V was cut by 5 bases and J by 1 base, with 8 bases left in between. CDR1 and CDR2 from the germline V gene are SGHVS and FNYEAQ. The CDR3 consists of 13 residues. CDR3 sequence: CASSTDTNTEAFF. The sequenced part of the CDR3 DNA is TGTGCCAGCAGCACAGACACGAACACTGAA.

Concerning this clone: The missing CDR3 end, 3 residues past where the read stops, is filled in from the germline J gene. This chain joins TRBV2 and TRBJ2-5, with TRBD2 matching 11 bases. Germline values: CDR1 SNHLY, CDR2 FYNNEI. The CDR3 spans 15 residues. V lost 6 bases to trimming and J lost 4 bases; unmatched junction nucleotides: 7. The sequenced part of the CDR3 DNA is TGTGCCAGCAGAGGGAAACTAGCGGGGGCAGAGACC. Translation gives CASRGKLAGAET. The CDR3 in its entirety is CASRGKLAGAETQYF.

Concerning this clone itself: The read stops 3 residues short of the end of the CDR3; the missing end is completed from the germline J gene. The chain uses TRBV18 and TRBJ1-1, with a weak D call TRBD1 (6 bases). This CDR3 region has 13 residues. Germline CDR1 is KGHSH and CDR2 is LQKENI. The ends were cut back, 1 base at V and 5 bases at J, with 8 bases in the middle. The CDR3 reads CASSPQRGTEAFF. The part of the CDR3 DNA that was read is TGTGCCAGCTCACCACAGAGGGGGACTGAA.

In the case of this clone: The read comes to an end 3 residues before the CDR3 does, leaving the germline J gene to fill in the end. The chain links TRBV7-9 to TRBJ2-7, with a tentative D call TRBD2 (5 bases). Trimming stripped 9 bases from V and 6 bases from J, with 15 bases between. The CDR3 runs to 12 residues. Germline V gene lookup returns CDR1 SEHNR and CDR2 FQNEAQ (reference sequence). The CDR3 sequence: CASTIGLAEQYF. The DNA read from the CDR3 is TGTGCCAGTACCATTGGACTGGCCGAG.

Note on this clone: The CDR3 is cut off 3 residues early in the read; its end comes from the germline J gene. The chain employs TRBV5-1 and TRBJ2-1; 9 nucleotides align to TRBD2. Unmatched junction bases numbered 4, after V lost 3 bases and J lost 3 bases. The CDR3 contains 15 residues. The germline CDR1 and CDR2 sequences are SGHRS and YFSETQ. The sequenced CDR3 bases are TGCGCCAGCAGCTCCGGAGCGGGGGGCTACAATGAG. It encodes CASSSGAGGYNE. The CDR3, in full, reads CASSSGAGGYNEQFF.

On this clone itself: The read stops 3 residues short of the end of the CDR3; the missing end is completed from the germline J gene. The genes are TRBV5-1 and TRBJ2-3; no reliable D call. This CDR3 comprises 12 residues. Trimming left V 0 bases short and J 6 bases short, with 5 bases between. From germline, CDR1 is SGHRS and CDR2 YFSETQ. The CDR3 loop is CASSLVSDTQYF. The covered CDR3 bases are TGCGCCAGCAGCTTGGTTAGTGATACG.

Worth noting for this clone: With the read ending 3 residues before the CDR3 end, the germline J gene is used to fill in that end. The J gene is TRBJ1-1, the V gene TRBV7-3; the match to TRBD1 covers 7 bases. Per germline, CDR1 SGHTA and CDR2 FQGTGA. This CDR3 spans 15 amino acids. J lost 0 bases, V lost 3 bases, and 4 bases had no gene match. The CDR3 spells CASSLGQIMNTEAFF. The CDR3 DNA, read in part, is TGTGCCAGCAGCTTGGGACAGATAATGAACACTGAA.

This clone is identified as medium-sized (0.01 to 0.1%) from frequency. CDR3 amino acids: CASSPTGDRGRGYTF. The CDR3 bases that were read are TGTGCCAGCTCACCAACCGGAGACAGGGGACGGGGC. J is TRBJ1-2 and V is TRBV18; TRBD1 agrees at 8 bases. The CDR3 goes on 3 residues after the read ends, and that part is filled in from the germline J gene. CDR1 is KGHSH and CDR2 is LQKENI in the germline V gene. CDR3 length: 15 amino acids.

This clone is medium-sized by frequency. The read terminates 3 residues before the CDR3 end, so the remaining end is supplied by the germline J gene. This sequence joins TRBV18 and TRBJ2-3; possible D gene TRBD1, 5 bases. The ends were cut back, 1 base at V and 6 bases at J, with 11 bases in the middle. Germline assignment: CDR1 KGHSH and CDR2 LQKENI. The CDR3 is 14 amino acids. CDR3 sequence reads: CASSPRQGRDTQYF. The CDR3 bases that were read are TGTGCCAGCTCACCACGTCAGGGTCGGGATACG.

As for this clone: The CDR3 extends 3 residues past the end of the read, so its final part is completed from the germline J gene. This chain links TRBV5-8 with TRBJ2-1, with 9 bases lining up with TRBD1. Germline CDR1 reads SGHTS; CDR2 reads YDEGEE. The CDR3 has 13 amino acids. V shed 0 bases, J shed 9 bases, and the junction held 1 base outside the gene matches. CDR3 in amino acids: CASSLGTGVEQFF. The part of the CDR3 DNA that was read is TGTGCCAGCAGCTTGGGGACAGGGGTTGAG. The variable domain in full, completed from reference TRBV5-8 and TRBJ2-1, reads EAGVTQSPTHLIKTRGQQATLRCSPISGHTSVYWYQQALGLGLQFLLWYDEGEERNRGNFPPRFSGRQFPNYSSELNVNALELEDSALYLCASSLGTGVEQFFGPGTRLTVL.

As regards this clone: Sequence at one end of the junction differs from germline and may be a read error. The CDR3 is cut off 3 residues early in the read; its end comes from the germline J gene. The rearrangement uses TRBV7-7 and TRBJ2-5, with 8 bases lining up with TRBD2. Germline V CDR1 and CDR2: SSHAT, FNYEAQ (reference sequence). The CDR3 extends over 16 amino acids. The CDR3 bases that were read are TGTGCTAGCAGCCAGAACGCGGGGGGAATACAAGAGACC. Its protein product is CASSQNAGGIQET. The CDR3, in full, reads CASSQNAGGIQETQYF. The whole variable domain, remainder taken from reference TRBV7-7 and TRBJ2-5, is GAGVSQSPRYKVTKRGQDVTLRCDPISSHATLYWYQQALGQGPEFLTYFNYEAQPDKSGLPSDRFSAERPEGSISTLTIQRTEQRDSAMYRCASSQNAGGIQETQYFGPGTRLLVL.

On this clone: Compared with germline, one end of the junction differs, possibly owing to a read error. The read falls 3 residues short of the CDR3 end, and the missing part is taken from the germline J gene. This chain uses TRBV7-8 with TRBJ2-3; D ambiguous. The CDR3 extends over 14 amino acids. CDR1 SGHVS and CDR2 FQNEAQ come from the germline V gene. The CDR3 loop is CASTLGRGTDTQYF. CDR3 DNA (partial): TGTGCCAGCACCTTAGGAAGGGGCACAGATACG.

Regarding this clone: The read is 3 residues too short to cover the CDR3 end, so that end is filled in from the germline J gene. This chain joins TRBV19 and TRBJ1-1, with D perhaps matching TRBD1 (5 bases). With 7 bases removed from V and 0 bases from J, the gap between germline ends came to 9 bases. This CDR3 region has 13 residues. Germline CDR1 reads LNHDA; CDR2 reads SQIVND (reference sequence). The CDR3 protein is CASNPTVNTEAFF. CDR3 DNA (partial): TGTGCCAGTAACCCGACAGTGAACACTGAA.

On this clone itself: Coverage ceases 3 residues before the CDR3 finishes, and the germline J gene fills in the end. The V and J genes are TRBV7-3 and TRBJ2-2, with TRBD2 matching over 12 bases. V shed 6 bases and J 0 bases; nucleotides not matched to a gene: 2. CDR1 is SGHTA, CDR2 FQGTGA, per germline. CDR3 length equals 16 residues. The CDR3: CASRRLAGANTGELFF. CDR3 bases read: TGTGCCAGCAGACGACTAGCGGGGGCGAACACCGGGGAG. The full variable domain, its missing parts supplied by reference TRBV7-3 and TRBJ2-2, is GAGVSQTPSNKVTEKGKYVELRCDPISGHTALYWYRQSLGQGPEFLIYFQGTGAADDSGLPNDRFFAVRPEGSVSTLKIQRTERGDSAVYLCASRRLAGANTGELFFGEGSRLTVL.

On this clone: With the read ending 3 residues before the CDR3 end, the germline J gene is used to fill in that end. The rearrangement joins TRBV30 to TRBJ1-4, with TRBD1 as a possible D gene (6 bases). The CDR3 runs to 14 residues. The germline CDR1 and CDR2 sequences are GTSNPN and SVGIG (reference sequence). The V end was cut by 1 base, the J end by 9 bases, with 15 bases between. The CDR3 bases that were read are TGTGCCTGGAGTGGTGGGGGCATTAACAAAAAA. Its protein is CAWSGGGINKK. The whole CDR3 is CAWSGGGINKKLFF.

To note about this clone: Compared with germline, one end of the junction differs, possibly owing to a read error. The CDR3 end falls 3 residues outside the read, so it is completed with the germline J gene. The chain combines TRBV7-7 with TRBJ2-5; 7 bases align to TRBD1. The CDR3 has 13 residues. Germline V gene sequence: CDR1 SSHAT, CDR2 FNYEAQ (reference sequence). The CDR3 DNA, read in part, is TGTGCTAGCAGCCGGGACAGCCAAGAGACC. Encoded protein: CASSRDSQET. The complete CDR3 sequence is CASSRDSQETQYF.